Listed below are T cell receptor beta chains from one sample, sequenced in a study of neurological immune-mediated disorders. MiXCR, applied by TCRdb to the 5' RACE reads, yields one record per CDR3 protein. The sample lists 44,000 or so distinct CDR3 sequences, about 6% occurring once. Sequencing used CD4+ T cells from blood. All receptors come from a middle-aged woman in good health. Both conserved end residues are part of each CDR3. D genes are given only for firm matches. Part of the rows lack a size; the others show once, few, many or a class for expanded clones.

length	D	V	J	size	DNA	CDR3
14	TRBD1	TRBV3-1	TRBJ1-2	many	TGTGCCAGCAGCCAAGGGACAGGGGCCCTTGGCTACACCTTC	CASSQGTGALGYTF
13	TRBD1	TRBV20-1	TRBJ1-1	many	TGCAGTGCTAGAAGGGGGACAGGACTTGAAGCTTTCTTT	CSARRGTGLEAFF
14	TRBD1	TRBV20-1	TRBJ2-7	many	TGCAGTGCGCGAACAGGGGGCGGCTCCTACGAGCAGTACTTC	CSARTGGGSYEQYF
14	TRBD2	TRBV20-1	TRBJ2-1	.	TGCAGTGCTCGGTGGACTAGTTTCGGCAATGAGCAGTTCTTC	CSARWTSFGNEQFF
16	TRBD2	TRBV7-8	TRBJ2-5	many	TGTGCCAGCAGCTTATACGGGACTAGCGGGACGAAGACCCAGTACTTC	CASSLYGTSGTKTQYF
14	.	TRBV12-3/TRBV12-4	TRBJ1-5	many	TGTGCCAGCAGTTTTTCAGGGGGCAATCAGCCCCAGCATTTT	CASSFSGGNQPQHF
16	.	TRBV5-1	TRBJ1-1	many	TGCGCCAGCAGCTTTTTACAGGGTGTCCCCTCCACTGAAGCTTTCTTT	CASSFLQGVPSTEAFF
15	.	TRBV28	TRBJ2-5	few	TGTGCCAGCAGTTTTTCCACCCTACCGGCAGAGACCCAGTACTTC	CASSFSTLPAETQYF
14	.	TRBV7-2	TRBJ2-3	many	TGTGCCAGCAGCTTAGGAGGGCGCACAGATACGCAGTATTTT	CASSLGGRTDTQYF
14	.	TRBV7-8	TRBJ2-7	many	TGTGCCAGCAGCTTGGTAGGACTCCCGGGCGAGCAGTACTTC	CASSLVGLPGEQYF
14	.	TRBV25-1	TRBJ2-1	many	TGTGCCAGCAACGGCAGGGGCTCCTACAATGAGCAGTTCTTC	CASNGRGSYNEQFF
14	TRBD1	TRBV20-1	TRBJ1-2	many	TGCAGTGCTAGACCCAGGGGGCTGGTGGTCGGCTACACCTTC	CSARPRGLVVGYTF
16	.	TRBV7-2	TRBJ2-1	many	TGTGCCAGCAGCTTAGTTTGGCGGGACGGGTACAATGAGCAGTTCTTC	CASSLVWRDGYNEQFF
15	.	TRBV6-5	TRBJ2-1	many	TGTGCCAGCAGTTATGTAGGTGTATCCTACAATGAGCAGTTCTTC	CASSYVGVSYNEQFF
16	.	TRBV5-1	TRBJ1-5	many	TGCGCCAGCAGCTTGGTTCCCGCAGAGGGCAATCAGCCCCAGCATTTT	CASSLVPAEGNQPQHF
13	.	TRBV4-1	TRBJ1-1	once	TGCGCCAGCAGCCCCCTCCCGGGGACTGAAAATTTCTTT	CASSPLPGTENFF
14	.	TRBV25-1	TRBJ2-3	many	TGTGCCAGCAGTCTGGGGCGCTCCACAGATACGCAGTATTTT	CASSLGRSTDTQYF
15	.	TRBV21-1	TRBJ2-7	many	TGTGCCAGCATCCCTCCAGCGGGAGTCTCCCACGAGCAGTACTTC	CASIPPAGVSHEQYF
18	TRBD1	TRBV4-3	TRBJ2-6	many	TGCGCCAGCAGCCAAGTAGTGACAGGGGTACTTGGGGCCAACGTCCTGACTTTC	CASSQVVTGVLGANVLTF
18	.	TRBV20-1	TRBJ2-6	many	TGCAGTGCTAGTTTGATGGGCCCCGTAAGCTCTGGGGCCAACGTCCTGACTTTC	CSASLMGPVSSGANVLTF
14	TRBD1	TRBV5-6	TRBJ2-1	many	TGTGCCAGCAGCTTAACCGGGACAGGGAATGAGCAGTTCTTC	CASSLTGTGNEQFF
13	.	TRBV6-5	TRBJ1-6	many	TGTGCCAGCCGGGACGGATATAATTCACCCCTCCACTTT	CASRDGYNSPLHF
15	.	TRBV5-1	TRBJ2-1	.	TGCGCCAGCAGCTTGGCGTCGGGATCCTACAAAGAGCAGTTCTTC	CASSLASGSYKEQFF
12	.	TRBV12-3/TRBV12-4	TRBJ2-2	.	TGTGCCAGCAGTTTATCTGCCGGGGAGCTGTTTTTT	CASSLSAGELFF
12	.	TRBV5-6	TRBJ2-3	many	TGTGCCAGCAGCTTTAACACAGATACGCAGTATTTT	CASSFNTDTQYF
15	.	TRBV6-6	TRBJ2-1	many	TGTGCCAGCAGTTACTACCGGGACATTAGCAATGAGCAGTTCTTC	CASSYYRDISNEQFF
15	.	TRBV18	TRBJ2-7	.	TGTGCCAGCTCACCACTAGGCACTATAGGATACGAGCAGTACTTC	CASSPLGTIGYEQYF
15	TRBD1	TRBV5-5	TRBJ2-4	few	TGTGCCAGCAGCCTAGCCGGACAGGGTATTGGCATTCAGTACTTC	CASSLAGQGIGIQYF
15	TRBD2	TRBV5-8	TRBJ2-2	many	TGTGCCAGCAGCAGAAGCATAGCGGGCACCGGGGAGCTGTTTTTT	CASSRSIAGTGELFF
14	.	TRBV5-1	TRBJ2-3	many	TGCGCCAGCAGCTTGGCCGGTCAAGGTGATACGCAGTATTTT	CASSLAGQGDTQYF
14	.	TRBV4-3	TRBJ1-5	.	TGCGCCAGCAGCCAAGATTTTGAGGGGTTTCCCCAGCATTTT	CASSQDFEGFPQHF
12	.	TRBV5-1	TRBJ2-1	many	TGCGCCAGCAGCTTGGCCGGGACTCATCAGCTCTTC	CASSLAGTHQLF
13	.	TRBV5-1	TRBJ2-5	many	TGCGCCAGCAGCCTCGGGGAGGATGAGACCCAGTACTTC	CASSLGEDETQYF
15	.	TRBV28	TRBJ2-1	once	TGTGCCAGCAGGACCCCTGGAGGCTCCTACAATGAGCAGTTCTTC	CASRTPGGSYNEQFF
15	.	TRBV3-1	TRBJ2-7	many	TGTGCCAGCAGCCTCCAAATAGTGGGAGAGAACGAGCAGTACTTC	CASSLQIVGENEQYF
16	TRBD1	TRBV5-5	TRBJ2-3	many	TGTGCCAGCAGCTGGGACAGGGCCCCGAGCACAGATACGCAGTATTTT	CASSWDRAPSTDTQYF
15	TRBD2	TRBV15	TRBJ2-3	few	TGTGCCACCAGCAAACAGCGGGGAAGCACAGATACGCAGTATTTT	CATSKQRGSTDTQYF
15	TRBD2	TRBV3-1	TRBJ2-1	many	TGTGCCAGCAGCCCACTTGGCGGGGGGGCTTCTGAGCAGTTCTTC	CASSPLGGGASEQFF
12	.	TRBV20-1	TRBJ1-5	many	TGCAGTGCCGGGTCAGGGACTCAGCCCCAGCATTTT	CSAGSGTQPQHF
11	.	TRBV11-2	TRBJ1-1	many	TGTGCCACGGGCGGGGTAGCTGAAGCTTTCTTT	CATGGVAEAFF
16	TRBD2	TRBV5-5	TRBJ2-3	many	TGTGCCAGCAGCGCGGGACTAGGCGCCGGCACAGATACGCAGTATTTT	CASSAGLGAGTDTQYF